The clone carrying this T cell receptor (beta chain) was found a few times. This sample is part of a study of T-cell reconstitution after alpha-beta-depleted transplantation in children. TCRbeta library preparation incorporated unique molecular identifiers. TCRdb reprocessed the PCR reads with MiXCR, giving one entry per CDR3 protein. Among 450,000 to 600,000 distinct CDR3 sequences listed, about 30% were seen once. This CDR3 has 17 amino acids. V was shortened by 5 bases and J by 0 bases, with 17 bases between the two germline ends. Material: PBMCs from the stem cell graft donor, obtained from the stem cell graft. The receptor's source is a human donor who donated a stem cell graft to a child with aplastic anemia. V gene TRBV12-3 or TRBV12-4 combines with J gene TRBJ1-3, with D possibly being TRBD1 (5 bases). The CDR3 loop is CASSPGGHLSSGNTIYF. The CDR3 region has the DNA TGTGCCAGCAGTCCCGGAGGACACTTGAGCTCTGGAAACACCATATATTTT.